Only one count was recorded for the clone carrying this TCR beta chain. This sample is drawn from a study of blood T cell repertoires in COVID-19. The data were produced by immunoSEQ multiplex PCR, yet TCRdb's version contains in-frame clones alone and is incomplete. The table includes roughly 250,000 clones, about 87% detected once. The V gene end was trimmed by 1 base and the J gene end by 4 bases; junction bases not matched to a gene: 4. Germline CDR1 reads SEHNR; CDR2 reads FQNEAQ (reference sequence). The CDR3 has 15 amino acids. Source material: PBMCs or T cells enriched from blood (not recorded which). The V gene is TRBV7-9, the J gene TRBJ2-1; 7 bases are shared with TRBD2. The receptor was derived from a man over 45 who had been exposed to COVID-19. The CDR3 sequence: CASSLGLAEYNEQFF. CDR3 DNA sequence: TGTGCCAGCAGCTTAGGCCTAGCGGAGTACAATGAGCAGTTCTTC.